The 8 T cell receptor beta chains reported below all come from one sample, sequenced in a study of T cell responses to AZD1222 COVID-19 vaccine. Sequencing was performed with immunoSEQ multiplex PCR; in TCRdb, only in-frame clones are kept and a portion is missing. Among approximately 82,000 clones listed, 70% to 90% were seen once. The input for sequencing was peripheral blood, taken on day 0 of AZD1222 vaccination. The receptors derive from an adult in good health.

The chain couples TRBV18 to TRBJ1-2, with TRBD1 matching 11 bases. With 3 bases clipped from V and 8 bases from J, the junction kept 5 bases outside the gene matches. CDR1 is KGHSH, CDR2 LQKENI, per germline. This CDR3 spans 14 amino acids. CDR3 residues: CASSPQGQGGGYTF. DNA of the CDR3: TGTGCCAGCTCACCCCAGGGACAGGGGGGCGGCTACACCTTC.

V is TRBV9 and J is TRBJ1-2; the D is unclear. Germline lookup yields CDR1 SGDLS and CDR2 YYNGEE. Trimming took 0 bases from V and 3 from J, leaving 6 bases between them. The CDR3 runs to 13 residues. The CDR3 loop is CASSVGDDYGYTF. Here the CDR3 DNA reads TGTGCCAGCAGCGTAGGGGATGACTATGGCTACACCTTC.

The chain employs TRBV7-9 and TRBJ1-1; D perhaps matches TRBD1 (5 bases). This CDR3 contains 13 residues. The V and J ends lost 3 bases and 6 bases respectively, with 11 bases between them. Germline loops: CDR1 SEHNR, CDR2 FQNEAQ (reference sequence). This chain's CDR3 is CASSFKDMSEAFF. DNA of the CDR3: TGTGCCAGCAGCTTCAAGGACATGTCTGAAGCTTTCTTT.

The chain couples TRBV6-5 to TRBJ2-7; tentatively, D is TRBD2 (7 bases). Germline assignment: CDR1 MNHEY and CDR2 SVGAGI. The germline V and J ends were trimmed by 7 bases and 2 bases, with 15 bases remaining between them. CDR3 length: 14 residues. The CDR3, as DNA: TGTGCCAGCAAGGGGGGGAACTCGCCCTACGAGCAGTACTTC. Translation gives CASKGGNSPYEQYF.

The chain links TRBV7-9 to TRBJ2-3, with D possibly TRBD2 on 6 matching bases. This CDR3 region has 14 residues. Trimming cost V 5 bases and J 6 bases, with 15 bases left between them. Germline CDR1 and CDR2: SEHNR and FQNEAQ (reference sequence). The CDR3 loop reads CASSGEAGSDTQYF. The CDR3 region has the DNA TGTGCCAGCAGCGGTGAGGCGGGGTCCGATACGCAGTATTTT.

The V call is TRBV2, the J call TRBJ2-7; TRBD2 aligns across 8 bases. The length of the CDR3 is 15 residues. The junction had 7 bases not matched to a gene; V was cut back by 4 bases and J by 2 bases. Germline lookup yields CDR1 SNHLY and CDR2 FYNNEI. The CDR3: CASSVTSADTYEQYF. CDR3 in DNA: TGTGCCAGCAGTGTGACTAGCGCCGATACCTACGAGCAGTACTTC.

This clone was recorded only once. The chain is built from TRBV15 and TRBJ1-1; the D is unclear. The CDR3 has 14 amino acids. Germline-derived CDR1 and CDR2 are LNHNV and YYDKDF (reference sequence). V was clipped by 9 bases and J by 3 bases, with 17 bases between them. Here the CDR3 DNA reads TGTGCCACGCTAGGGTGGGGAAGGGACACTGAAGCTTTCTTT. Its protein product is CATLGWGRDTEAFF.

The chain employs TRBV13 and TRBJ1-2; a weak D match, TRBD1 (5 bases). The CDR3 covers 14 residues. Germline loops: CDR1 PRHDT, CDR2 FYEKMQ (reference sequence). Trimming pared 1 base from V and 8 bases from J, leaving 14 bases between. The CDR3: CASSLVQGPHGYTF. CDR3 DNA: TGTGCCAGCAGCTTAGTCCAGGGCCCGCACGGCTACACCTTC.